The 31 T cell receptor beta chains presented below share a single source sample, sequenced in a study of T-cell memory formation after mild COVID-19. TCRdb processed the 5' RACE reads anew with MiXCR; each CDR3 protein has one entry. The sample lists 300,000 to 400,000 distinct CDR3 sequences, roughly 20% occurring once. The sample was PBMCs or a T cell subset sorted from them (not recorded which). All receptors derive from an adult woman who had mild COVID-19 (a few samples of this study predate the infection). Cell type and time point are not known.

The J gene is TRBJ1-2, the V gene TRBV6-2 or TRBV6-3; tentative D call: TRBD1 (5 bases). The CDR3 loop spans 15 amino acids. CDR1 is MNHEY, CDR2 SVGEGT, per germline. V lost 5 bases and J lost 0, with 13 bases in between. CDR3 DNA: TGTGCCAGCAGTGACGCTGAGACAGCTAACTATGGCTACACCTTC. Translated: CASSDAETANYGYTF.

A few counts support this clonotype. The CDR3 coding sequence is TGTGCCAGCAGTCCCGGACAGGGCCTGAACACTGAAGCTTTCTTT. Translated, it gives CASSPGQGLNTEAFF. J is TRBJ1-1 and V is TRBV12-3 or TRBV12-4; 8 bases line up with TRBD1. V was clipped by 5 bases and J by 0 bases; unmatched bases: 5. CDR3 size: 15 residues.

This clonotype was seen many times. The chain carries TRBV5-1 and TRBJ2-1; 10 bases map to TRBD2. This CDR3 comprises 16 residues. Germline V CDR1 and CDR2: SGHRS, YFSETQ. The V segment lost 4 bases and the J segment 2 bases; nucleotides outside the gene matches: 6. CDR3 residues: CASSLLAGATYNEQFF. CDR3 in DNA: TGCGCCAGCAGCCTCCTAGCGGGAGCAACCTACAATGAGCAGTTCTTC. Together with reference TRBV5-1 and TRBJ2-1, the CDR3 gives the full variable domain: KAGVTQTPRYLIKTRGQQVTLSCSPISGHRSVSWYQQTPGQGLQFLFEYFSETQRNKGNFPGRFSGRQFSNSRSEMNVSTLELGDSALYLCASSLLAGATYNEQFFGPGTRLTVL.

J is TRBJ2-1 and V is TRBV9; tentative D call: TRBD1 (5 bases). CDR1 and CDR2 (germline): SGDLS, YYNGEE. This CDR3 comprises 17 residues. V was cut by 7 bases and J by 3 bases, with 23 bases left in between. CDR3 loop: CASARSPDSRLYNEQFF. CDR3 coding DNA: TGTGCCAGCGCCCGTTCCCCCGACAGTCGCCTCTACAATGAGCAGTTCTTC.

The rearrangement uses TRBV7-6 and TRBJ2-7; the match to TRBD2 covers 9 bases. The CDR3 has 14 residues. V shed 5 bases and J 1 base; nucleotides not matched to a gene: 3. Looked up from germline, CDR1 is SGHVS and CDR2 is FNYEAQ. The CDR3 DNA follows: TGTGCCAGCAGCCGACTAGCGGAATCCTACGAGCAGTACTTC. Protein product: CASSRLAESYEQYF.

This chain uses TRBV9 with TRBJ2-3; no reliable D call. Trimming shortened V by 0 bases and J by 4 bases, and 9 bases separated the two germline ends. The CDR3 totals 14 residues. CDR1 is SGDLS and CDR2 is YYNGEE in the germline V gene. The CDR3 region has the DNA TGTGCCAGCAGCGTAGCACCAGATCCAGATACGCAGTATTTT. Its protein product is CASSVAPDPDTQYF. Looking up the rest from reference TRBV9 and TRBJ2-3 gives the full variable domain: DSGVTQTPKHLITATGQRVTLRCSPRSGDLSVYWYQQSLDQGLQFLIQYYNGEERAKGNILERFSAQQFPDLHSELNLSSLELGDSALYFCASSVAPDPDTQYFGPGTRLTVL.

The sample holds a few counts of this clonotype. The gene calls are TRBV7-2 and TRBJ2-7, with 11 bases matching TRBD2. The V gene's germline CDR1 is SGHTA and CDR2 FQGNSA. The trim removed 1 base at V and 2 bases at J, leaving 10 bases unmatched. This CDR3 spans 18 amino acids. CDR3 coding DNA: TGTGCCAGCAGCTTAGAAGGTAGCGGGGGGGCAATCGCCTACGAGCAGTACTTC. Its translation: CASSLEGSGGAIAYEQYF.

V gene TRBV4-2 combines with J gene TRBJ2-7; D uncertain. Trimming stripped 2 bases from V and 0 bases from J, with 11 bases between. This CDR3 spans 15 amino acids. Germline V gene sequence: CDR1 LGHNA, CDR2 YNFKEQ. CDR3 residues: CASSQRLESSYEQYF. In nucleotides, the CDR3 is TGTGCCAGCAGCCAACGACTGGAGAGCTCCTACGAGCAGTACTTC.

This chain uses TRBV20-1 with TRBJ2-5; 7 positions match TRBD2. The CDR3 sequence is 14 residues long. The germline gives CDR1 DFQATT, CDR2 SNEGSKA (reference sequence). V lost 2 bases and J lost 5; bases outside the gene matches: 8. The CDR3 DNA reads TGCAGTGCTAGAACGGGGAGGGCCGTGGAGACCCAGTACTTC. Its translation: CSARTGRAVETQYF.

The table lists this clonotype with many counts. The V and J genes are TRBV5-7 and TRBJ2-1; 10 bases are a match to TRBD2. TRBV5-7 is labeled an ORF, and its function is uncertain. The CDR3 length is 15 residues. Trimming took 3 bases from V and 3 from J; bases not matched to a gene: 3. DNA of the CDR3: TGTGCCAGCAGCTCGGGGACTAGCGTCTACAATGAGCAGTTCTTC. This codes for CASSSGTSVYNEQFF.

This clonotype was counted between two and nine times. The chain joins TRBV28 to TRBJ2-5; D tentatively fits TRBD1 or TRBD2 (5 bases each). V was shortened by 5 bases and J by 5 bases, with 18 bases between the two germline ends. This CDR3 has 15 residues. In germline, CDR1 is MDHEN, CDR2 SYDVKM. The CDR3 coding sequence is TGTGCCAGCAGTCCCTCCAGGGTCGGCGGGGAGACCCAGTACTTC. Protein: CASSPSRVGGETQYF.

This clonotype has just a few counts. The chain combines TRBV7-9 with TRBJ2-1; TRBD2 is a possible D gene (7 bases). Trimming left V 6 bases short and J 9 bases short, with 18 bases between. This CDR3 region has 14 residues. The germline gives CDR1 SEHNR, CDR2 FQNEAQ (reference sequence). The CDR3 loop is CASSWGGGSSEQFF. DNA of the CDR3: TGTGCCAGCAGTTGGGGGGGCGGATCAAGTGAGCAGTTCTTC.

The CDR3 protein is CASSQSIHTYEQYF. The CDR3 DNA reads TGTGCCAGCAGCCAAAGTATACATACCTACGAGCAGTACTTC. This rearrangement joins TRBV3-1 to TRBJ2-7, with D unclear. Per the germline V gene, CDR1 is LGHDT and CDR2 is YNNKEL (reference sequence). The V end lost 2 bases, the J end lost 2 bases, and 10 bases lay between the germline ends. CDR3 size: 14 residues.

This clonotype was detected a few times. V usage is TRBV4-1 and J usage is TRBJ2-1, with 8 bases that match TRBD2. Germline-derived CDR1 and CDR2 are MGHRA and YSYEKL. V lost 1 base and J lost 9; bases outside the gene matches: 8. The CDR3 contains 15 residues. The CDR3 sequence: CASSQAGGRVSEQFF. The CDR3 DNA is TGCGCCAGCAGCCAAGCGGGGGGGCGGGTTTCTGAGCAGTTCTTC.

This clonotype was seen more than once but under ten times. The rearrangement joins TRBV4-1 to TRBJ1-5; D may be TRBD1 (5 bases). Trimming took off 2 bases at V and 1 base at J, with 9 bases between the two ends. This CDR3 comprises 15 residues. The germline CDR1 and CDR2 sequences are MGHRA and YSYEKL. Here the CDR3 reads CASSQQGVSNQPQHF. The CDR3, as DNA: TGCGCCAGCAGCCAACAGGGAGTGAGCAATCAGCCCCAGCATTTT.

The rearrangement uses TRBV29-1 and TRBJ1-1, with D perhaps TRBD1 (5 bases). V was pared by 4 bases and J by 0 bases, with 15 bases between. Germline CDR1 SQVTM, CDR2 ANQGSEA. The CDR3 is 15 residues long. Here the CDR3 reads CSVVRGGVMNTEAFF. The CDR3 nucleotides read TGCAGCGTTGTGCGGGGCGGGGTCATGAACACTGAAGCTTTCTTT. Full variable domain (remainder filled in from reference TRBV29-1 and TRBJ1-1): SAVISQKPSRDICQRGTSLTIQCQVDSQVTMMFWYRQQPGQSLTLIATANQGSEATYESGFVIDKFPISRPNLTFSTLTVSNMSPEDSSIYLCSVVRGGVMNTEAFFGQGTRLTVV.

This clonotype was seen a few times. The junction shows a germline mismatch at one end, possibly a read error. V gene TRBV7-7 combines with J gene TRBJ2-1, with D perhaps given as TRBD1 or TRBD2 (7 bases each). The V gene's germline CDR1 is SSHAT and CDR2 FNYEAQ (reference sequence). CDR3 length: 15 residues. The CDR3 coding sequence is TGTGCTAGCAGCCGGGGACTACAGGGGCAGGATGAGCAGTTCTTC. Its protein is CASSRGLQGQDEQFF.

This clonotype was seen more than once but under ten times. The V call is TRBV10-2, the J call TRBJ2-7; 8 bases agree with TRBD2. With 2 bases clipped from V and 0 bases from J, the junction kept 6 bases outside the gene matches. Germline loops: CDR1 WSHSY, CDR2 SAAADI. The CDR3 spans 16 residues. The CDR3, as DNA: TGCGCCAGCAGTGAGGAAGGCGGGGGGAGCTCCTACGAGCAGTACTTC. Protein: CASSEEGGGSSYEQYF.

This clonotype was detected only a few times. As DNA, the CDR3 is TGTGCCAGCAGCCGGAAGGTACTATTGTTTGGCGGGAGGGCCGGTGAGCAGTTCTTC. Translation: CASSRKVLLFGGRAGEQFF. V usage is TRBV11-3 and J usage is TRBJ2-1; 9 nucleotides match TRBD2. Germline-derived CDR1 and CDR2 are SGHNT and YENEEA. The trim removed 5 bases at V and 9 bases at J, leaving 23 bases unmatched. This CDR3 contains 19 residues. The variable domain in full, completed from reference TRBV11-3 and TRBJ2-1, reads EAGVVQSPRYKIIEKKQPVAFWCNPISGHNTLYWYLQNLGQGPELLIRYENEEAVDDSQLPKDRFSAERLKGVDSTLKIQPAELGDSAVYLCASSRKVLLFGGRAGEQFFGPGTRLTVL.

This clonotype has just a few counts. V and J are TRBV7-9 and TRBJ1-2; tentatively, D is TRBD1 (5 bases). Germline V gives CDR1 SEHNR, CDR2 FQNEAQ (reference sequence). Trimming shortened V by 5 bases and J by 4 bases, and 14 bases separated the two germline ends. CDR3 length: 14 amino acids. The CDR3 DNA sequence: TGTGCCAGCAGCCCCCTTTTTGACAGCTATGGCTACACCTTC. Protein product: CASSPLFDSYGYTF.

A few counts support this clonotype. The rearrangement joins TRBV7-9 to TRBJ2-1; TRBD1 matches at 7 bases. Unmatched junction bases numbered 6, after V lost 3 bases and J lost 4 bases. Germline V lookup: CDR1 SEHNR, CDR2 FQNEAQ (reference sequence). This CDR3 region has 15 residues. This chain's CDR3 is CASSFRQGRYNEQFF. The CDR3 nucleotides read TGTGCCAGCAGCTTCCGACAGGGTCGATACAATGAGCAGTTCTTC.

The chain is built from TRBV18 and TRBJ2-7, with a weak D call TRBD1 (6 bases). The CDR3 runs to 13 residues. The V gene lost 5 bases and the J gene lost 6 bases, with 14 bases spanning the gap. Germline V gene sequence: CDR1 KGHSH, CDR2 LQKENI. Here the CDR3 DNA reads TGTGCCAGCTCATACCTCGGGACACCCGAGCAGTACTTC. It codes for CASSYLGTPEQYF. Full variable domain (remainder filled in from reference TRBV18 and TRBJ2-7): NAGVMQNPRHLVRRRGQEARLRCSPMKGHSHVYWYRQLPEEGLKFMVYLQKENIIDESGMPKERFSAEFPKEGPSILRIQQVVRGDSAAYFCASSYLGTPEQYFGPGTRLTVT.

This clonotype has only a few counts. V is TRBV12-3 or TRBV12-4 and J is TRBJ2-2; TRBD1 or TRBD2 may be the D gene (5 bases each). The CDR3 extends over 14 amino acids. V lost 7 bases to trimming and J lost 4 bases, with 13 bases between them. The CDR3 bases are TGTGCCAGCACTTCATTGGGGGTCACCGGGGAGCTGTTTTTT. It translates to CASTSLGVTGELFF.

The CDR3 protein is CASSLAGTGGDTQYF. In DNA form, the CDR3 reads TGTGCCAGCAGCTTGGCCGGGACAGGGGGAGATACGCAGTATTTT. The chain has TRBV5-5 and TRBJ2-3; 11 bases map to TRBD1. CDR3 length: 15 residues. Germline V gene sequence: CDR1 SGHKS, CDR2 YYEKEE (reference sequence). V was pared by 0 bases and J by 5 bases, with 2 bases of the junction left unmatched.

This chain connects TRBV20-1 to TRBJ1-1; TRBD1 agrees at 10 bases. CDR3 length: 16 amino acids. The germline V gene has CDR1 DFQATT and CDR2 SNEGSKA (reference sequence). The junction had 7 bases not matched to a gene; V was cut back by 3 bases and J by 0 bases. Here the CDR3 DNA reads TGCAGTGCTAGTTACCCGGGACAGGGGTTGAACACTGAAGCTTTCTTT. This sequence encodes CSASYPGQGLNTEAFF.

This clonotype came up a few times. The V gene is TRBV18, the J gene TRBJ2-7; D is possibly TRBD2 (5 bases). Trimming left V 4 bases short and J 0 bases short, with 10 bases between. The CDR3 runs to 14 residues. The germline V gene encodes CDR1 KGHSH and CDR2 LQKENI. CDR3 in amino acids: CASSQGDFSYEQYF. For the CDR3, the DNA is TGTGCCAGCTCACAGGGAGATTTCTCCTACGAGCAGTACTTC.

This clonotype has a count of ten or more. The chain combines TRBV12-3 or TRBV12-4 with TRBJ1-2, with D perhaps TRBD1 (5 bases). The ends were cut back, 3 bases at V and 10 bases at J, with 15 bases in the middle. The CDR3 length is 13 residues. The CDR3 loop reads CASSFSGPGDYTF. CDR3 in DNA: TGTGCCAGCAGTTTCTCGGGGCCCGGTGACTACACCTTC.

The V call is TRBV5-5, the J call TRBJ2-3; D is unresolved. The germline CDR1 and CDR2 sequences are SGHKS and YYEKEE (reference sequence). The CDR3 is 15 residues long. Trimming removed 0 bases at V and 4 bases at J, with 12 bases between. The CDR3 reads CASSLGAYLPDTQYF. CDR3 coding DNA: TGTGCCAGCAGCTTGGGGGCTTATCTCCCAGATACGCAGTATTTT.

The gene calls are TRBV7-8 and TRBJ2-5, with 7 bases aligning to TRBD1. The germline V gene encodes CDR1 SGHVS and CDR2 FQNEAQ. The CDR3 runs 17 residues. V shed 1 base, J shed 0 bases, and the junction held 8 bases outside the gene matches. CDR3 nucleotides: TGTGCCAGCAGCTTAGGTCTTTACAGGGGAGACCAAGAGACCCAGTACTTC. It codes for CASSLGLYRGDQETQYF.

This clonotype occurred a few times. In DNA, the CDR3 is TGTGCCAGCAGCGTAGGACTAGCGGGAGGGAATACGCAGTATTTT. This sequence encodes CASSVGLAGGNTQYF. The V gene is TRBV7-3, the J gene TRBJ2-3; 15 bases are shared with TRBD2. Germline values: CDR1 SGHTA, CDR2 FQGTGA. The CDR3 runs 15 residues. V dropped 5 bases and J dropped 7; count of bases not matched to a gene: 4. The whole variable domain, filled in from reference TRBV7-3 and TRBJ2-3, reads GAGVSQTPSNKVTEKGKYVELRCDPISGHTALYWYRQSLGQGPEFLIYFQGTGAADDSGLPNDRFFAVRPEGSVSTLKIQRTERGDSAVYLCASSVGLAGGNTQYFGPGTRLTVL.

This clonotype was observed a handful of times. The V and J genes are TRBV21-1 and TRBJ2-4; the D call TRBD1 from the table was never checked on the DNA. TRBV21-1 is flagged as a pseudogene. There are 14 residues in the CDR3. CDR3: CASSVQGHKNIQYF. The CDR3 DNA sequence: TGTGCCAGCAGCGTACAGGGACACAAAAACATTCAGTACTTC.